The 4 T cell receptor beta chains below all came from one sample that was sequenced in a study of T cell responses to AZD1222 COVID-19 vaccine. Sequencing used immunoSEQ multiplex PCR; TCRdb keeps in-frame clones, though not all of them. In the table there are around 92,000 clones, about nine tenths of which are singletons. The specimen was peripheral blood, collected on day 0 of AZD1222 vaccination. The receptors derive from an adult in good health.

V is TRBV27 and J is TRBJ2-3; no definite D call. This CDR3 has 13 residues. The V and J ends lost 3 bases and 1 base respectively, with 5 bases between them. Germline V CDR1 and CDR2: MNHEY, SMNVEV (reference sequence). As DNA, the CDR3 is TGTGCCAGCAGTTTGGCAGGCACAGATACGCAGTATTTT. This codes for CASSLAGTDTQYF.

The chain links TRBV5-1 to TRBJ1-5; weak D call: TRBD1 (5 bases). Germline loops: CDR1 SGHRS, CDR2 YFSETQ. V lost 3 bases and J lost 3, with 13 bases in between. CDR3 length equals 15 residues. The CDR3 loop reads CASSSGPTDNQPQHF. CDR3 nucleotide sequence: TGCGCCAGCAGCTCAGGGCCCACAGACAATCAGCCCCAGCATTTT.

This clone was counted between two and nine times. The rearrangement links TRBV5-6 to TRBJ1-5; D uncertain. The V end lost 4 bases, the J end lost 13 bases, and 21 bases lay between the germline ends. CDR3 length: 14 residues. From germline, CDR1 is SGHDT and CDR2 YYEEEE. As DNA, the CDR3 is TGTGCCAGCAGCCACCGGGATCAGACTACTCCTCAGCATTTT. It codes for CASSHRDQTTPQHF. Drawing the rest from reference TRBV5-6 and TRBJ1-5, the complete variable domain is DAGVTQSPTHLIKTRGQQVTLRCSPKSGHDTVSWYQQALGQGPQFIFQYYEEEERQRGNFPDRFSGHQFPNYSSELNVNALLLGDSALYLCASSHRDQTTPQHFGDGTRLSIL.

The chain carries TRBV5-1 and TRBJ2-2, with TRBD1 matching over 7 bases. V trimming: 4 bases; J trimming: 6 bases; junction bases outside the gene matches: 3. The CDR3 totals 13 residues. Germline CDR1 reads SGHRS; CDR2 reads YFSETQ. The CDR3 protein is CASSLGTAGELFF. The DNA for the CDR3 is TGCGCCAGCAGCCTCGGGACAGCCGGGGAGCTGTTTTTT.